The T cell receptor (beta chain) described here comes from a study of T cells after yellow fever vaccination. Study-wide points: Clones from primary vaccination mostly reappeared after the booster (96% CD4, approximately 86% CD8).

TCRdb itself ran the 5' RACE reads through MiXCR, one entry per CDR3 protein. Of around 320,000 distinct CDR3 sequences listed, roughly 8.7% are singletons. This clonotype turned up a few times. Antigen unknown. Germline V CDR1 and CDR2: KGHSH, LQKENI. The CDR3 is 15 amino acids. V was cut by 4 bases and J by 0 bases, with 11 bases left in between. The genes are TRBV18 and TRBJ2-3; a possible D gene is TRBD2 (6 bases). This receptor was obtained from a man between 18 and 35 years old who received the YFV17D yellow fever vaccine. Sequencing used CD4+ T cells sorted from PBMCs, obtained 5 days after the yellow fever booster vaccination. The CDR3: CASSQSAGSTDTQYF. Written as DNA, the CDR3 is TGTGCCAGCTCACAGTCGGCGGGGAGCACAGATACGCAGTATTTT. Filled out from reference TRBV18 and TRBJ2-3, the complete variable domain reads NAGVMQNPRHLVRRRGQEARLRCSPMKGHSHVYWYRQLPEEGLKFMVYLQKENIIDESGMPKERFSAEFPKEGPSILRIQQVVRGDSAAYFCASSQSAGSTDTQYFGPGTRLTVL.